This T cell receptor beta chain comes out of a study of CXCR3-negative and CXCR3-positive naive CD8 T cells. Broader study findings: More hydrophobic TRB CDR3s occurred in CXCR3-positive than in CXCR3-negative naive cells.

Every individual CD8+ T cell subset underwent sorting in triplicate at around 300,000 cells apiece. UMI-labeled 5' RACE yielded the TRB cDNA libraries. TCRdb re-called the 5' RACE reads and gives one entry per CDR3 protein, without DNA. The sample table sets out about 110,000 distinct CDR3 sequences. In the case of this clonotype: Its antigen is unknown.

From germline, CDR1 is SEHNR and CDR2 FQNEAQ (reference sequence). The CDR3 is 12 residues long. This rearrangement joins TRBV7-9 to TRBJ2-2. Sequenced material: naive CXCR3+ CD8+ T cells from blood. Subset defined: CD45RO-CCR7+CD27+CD95- naive CD8+ T cells expressing CXCR3 (TNR3+). The receptor comes from a human donor in good health. Some clones in this sample may be carry-over from other donors' samples. The CDR3 loop is CASSREAGELFF.